These 24 T cell receptor beta chains share one sample of origin, sequenced in a study of identical twins. Via MiXCR, TCRdb re-called the 5' RACE reads, giving one row per CDR3 protein. The profile shows roughly 540,000 distinct CDR3 sequences, 20% to 25% of them singletons. This same sample was also taken into another study, of T cells expressing NK-cell markers.

The sequencing input was CD4+ T cells sorted from blood. The receptors shown here come from a woman aged 18-29 years in good health.

The V call is TRBV20-1, the J call TRBJ2-1; D possibly corresponds to TRBD2 (7 bases). Between the trimmed V and J ends, which lost 6 bases and 0 bases, there was a span of 15 bases. This CDR3 spans 15 amino acids. Per germline, CDR1 DFQATT and CDR2 SNEGSKA (reference sequence). The CDR3 nucleotides read TGCAGTGCCCCGAGGGGGGGCCCCTCCTACAATGAGCAGTTCTTC. This translates into CSAPRGGPSYNEQFF.

The CDR3 DNA follows: TGTGCCATCAGTGTGGGCAGCGGGGCATACAATGAGCAGTTCTTC. It specifies CAISVGSGAYNEQFF. The chain links TRBV10-3 to TRBJ2-1, with 7 positions matching TRBD2. Trimming took 4 bases from V and 4 from J; bases not matched to a gene: 7. The CDR3 runs to 15 residues. Germline V CDR1 and CDR2: ENHRY, SYGVKD.

The V call is TRBV5-1, the J call TRBJ2-1, with 16 bases fitting TRBD2. This CDR3 is built from 17 residues. V dropped 3 bases and J dropped 2; count of bases not matched to a gene: 2. Per the germline V gene, CDR1 is SGHRS and CDR2 is YFSETQ. CDR3 nucleotides: TGCGCCAGCAGCTGGGGACTAGCGGGGGGGACCTACAATGAGCAGTTCTTC. It translates to CASSWGLAGGTYNEQFF.

This clonotype was found a few times. The chain carries TRBV6-5 and TRBJ2-2, with TRBD2 matching over 12 bases. The germline gives CDR1 MNHEY, CDR2 SVGAGI. The V and J ends lost 2 bases and 4 bases, in that order; junction bases with no gene match: 2. This CDR3 region has 16 residues. This chain's CDR3 is CASSYALAGGTGELFF. The CDR3 DNA sequence: TGTGCCAGCAGTTACGCACTAGCGGGAGGCACCGGGGAGCTGTTTTTT.

This clonotype has a handful of counts. The chain uses TRBV12-3 or TRBV12-4 and TRBJ2-5; tentative D call: TRBD2 (6 bases). CDR3 length: 14 residues. V lost 6 bases, J lost 4 bases, and 15 bases lay in between. The CDR3 protein is CASRSSLATETQYF. DNA for the CDR3: TGTGCCAGCAGAAGTTCCCTAGCGACAGAGACCCAGTACTTC.

This chain connects TRBV5-1 to TRBJ2-1; TRBD1 aligns across 7 bases. The V gene end was trimmed by 3 bases and the J gene end by 9 bases; junction bases not matched to a gene: 3. The germline gives CDR1 SGHRS, CDR2 YFSETQ. The CDR3 contains 12 residues. The CDR3 DNA is TGCGCCAGCAGCTCCACAGGGGCTGAGCAGTTCTTC. This codes for CASSSTGAEQFF.

There are many counts of this clonotype. This rearrangement joins TRBV7-2 to TRBJ2-1; no clear D gene. Trimming cost V 2 bases and J 9 bases, with 5 bases left between them. Germline CDR1 SGHTA, CDR2 FQGNSA. The CDR3 loop spans 11 amino acids. The CDR3 DNA reads as TGTGCCAGCAGCTTATGGGCTGAGCAGTTCTTC. This gives the protein CASSLWAEQFF.

This clonotype occurred a few times. J is TRBJ2-6 and V is TRBV30; 10 positions agree with TRBD2. Germline loops: CDR1 GTSNPN, CDR2 SVGIG (reference sequence). J was trimmed by 3 bases and V by 2 bases; bases with no gene match: 4. CDR3 length: 16 residues. DNA for the CDR3: TGTGCCTGGAGTAAAGCGGGAGGGAGTGGGGCCAACGTCCTGACTTTC. This gives the protein CAWSKAGGSGANVLTF.

There are a few counts of this clonotype. The V call is TRBV29-1, the J call TRBJ1-2; possibly TRBD1 for D (6 bases). V lost 4 bases and J 6 bases, leaving 24 bases between the germline ends. Germline lookup yields CDR1 SQVTM and CDR2 ANQGSEA. This CDR3 has 16 amino acids. CDR3 DNA sequence: TGCAGCGTTGCACGACAAAGCGGGGGCCCCCGGGATGGCTACACCTTC. Amino acid sequence: CSVARQSGGPRDGYTF.

This clonotype has a handful of counts. V gene TRBV27 combines with J gene TRBJ2-7; TRBD1 agrees at 7 bases. Unmatched junction bases numbered 7, after V lost 4 bases and J lost 4 bases. This CDR3 contains 14 residues. CDR1 is MNHEY, CDR2 SMNVEV, per germline (reference sequence). The CDR3 region has the DNA TGTGCCAGCAGTTCGCGGACAGGACCTTACGAGCAGTACTTC. Translating it yields CASSSRTGPYEQYF.

This clonotype was picked up a small number of times. The chain joins TRBV12-3 or TRBV12-4 to TRBJ2-5; D is possibly TRBD2 (6 bases). V was shortened by 5 bases and J by 2 bases, with 9 bases between the two germline ends. The CDR3 runs to 13 residues. CDR3 in DNA: TGTGCCAGCAGTCGACTAGTACAAGAGACCCAGTACTTC. Its protein product is CASSRLVQETQYF.

The chain employs TRBV7-8 and TRBJ2-7; the D gene could be TRBD1 or TRBD2 (5 bases each). Germline CDR1 and CDR2: SGHVS and FQNEAQ. The V and J ends lost 7 bases and 0 bases respectively, with 13 bases between them. The CDR3 has 14 residues. CDR3 in amino acids: CASIPLGDSYEQYF. CDR3 DNA sequence: TGTGCCAGCATCCCGCTGGGGGACTCCTACGAGCAGTACTTC.

The rearrangement uses TRBV20-1 and TRBJ2-5; D remains unclear. Germline V gives CDR1 DFQATT, CDR2 SNEGSKA (reference sequence). The CDR3 totals 11 residues. V lost 3 bases, J lost 7 bases, and 9 bases lay in between. The CDR3 DNA sequence: TGCAGTGCTAGTTGGTCTGGGACCCAGTACTTC. It codes for CSASWSGTQYF.

This clonotype was observed many times. The V call is TRBV12-3 or TRBV12-4, the J call TRBJ2-3, with D perhaps given as TRBD1 or TRBD2 (5 bases each). The CDR3 loop spans 14 amino acids. V lost 3 bases and J 2 bases, leaving 9 bases between the germline ends. CDR3 amino acids: CASSLRGATDTQYF. CDR3 nucleotides: TGTGCCAGCAGTTTGAGGGGTGCCACAGATACGCAGTATTTT.

This rearrangement joins TRBV7-2 to TRBJ1-5, with unresolved D. Germline V gene sequence: CDR1 SGHTA, CDR2 FQGNSA. The CDR3 covers 13 residues. V dropped 6 bases and J dropped 7 bases, with 13 bases sitting between them. The chain's CDR3 is CASSSGTRQPQHF. The CDR3 nucleotides read TGTGCCAGCAGTTCGGGAACCAGGCAGCCCCAGCATTTT. Filled out from reference TRBV7-2 and TRBJ1-5, the complete variable domain reads GAGVSQSPSNKVTEKGKDVELRCDPISGHTALYWYRQSLGQGLEFLIYFQGNSAPDKSGLPSDRFSAERTGGSVSTLTIQRTQQEDSAVYLCASSSGTRQPQHFGDGTRLSIL.

This clonotype was recorded at least ten times. The chain carries TRBV9 and TRBJ2-1; 15 positions agree with TRBD2. The CDR3 covers 16 residues. Losses at the gene ends were 4 bases for V and 8 bases for J; bases not matched to a gene: 7. The germline gives CDR1 SGDLS, CDR2 YYNGEE. CDR3 coding DNA: TGTGCCAGCAGCTTCCTAGGACTAGCGGGGGGGGATGAGCAGTTCTTC. Its protein is CASSFLGLAGGDEQFF.

This clonotype has a handful of counts. The chain links TRBV6-2 or TRBV6-3 to TRBJ2-5, with 7 bases lining up with TRBD2. Trimming took 7 bases from V and 0 from J; bases not matched to a gene: 5. Germline V gene lookup returns CDR1 MNHEY and CDR2 SVGEGT. There are 14 residues in the CDR3. The CDR3 coding sequence is TGTGCCAGCACCCTACGGGGGGACCAAGAGACCCAGTACTTC. Its translation is CASTLRGDQETQYF.

This sequence joins TRBV7-9 and TRBJ2-7; a weak D match, TRBD2 (6 bases). V lost 3 bases and J lost 7, with 22 bases in between. Germline V gives CDR1 SEHNR, CDR2 FQNEAQ (reference sequence). The CDR3 totals 16 residues. The CDR3, as DNA: TGTGCCAGCAGCTTCCCCCTGGGGCGGGGCCATCAGGAGCAGTACTTC. This encodes CASSFPLGRGHQEQYF.

Here the CDR3 DNA reads TGCAGCGCCCGGACCGAGCGGGAGAGCGGGGGGTACAATGAGCAGTTCTTC. Translated: CSARTERESGGYNEQFF. This chain connects TRBV29-1 to TRBJ2-1, with TRBD2 identical over 9 bases. The V gene end was trimmed by 7 bases and the J gene end by 4 bases; junction bases not matched to a gene: 17. CDR3 length: 17 amino acids. Germline assignment: CDR1 SQVTM and CDR2 ANQGSEA.

The V gene is TRBV20-1, the J gene TRBJ1-2; 7 bases agree with TRBD1. Germline CDR1 and CDR2: DFQATT and SNEGSKA (reference sequence). There are 12 residues in the CDR3. In DNA form, the CDR3 reads TGCAGCTCACTTCAGGGGGACTGGGGCTACACCTTC. Translation: CSSLQGDWGYTF.

The genes are TRBV27 and TRBJ1-6; D gene unclear. This CDR3 comprises 14 residues. Germline loops: CDR1 MNHEY, CDR2 SMNVEV (reference sequence). Trimming took off 6 bases at V and 8 bases at J, with 14 bases between the two ends. The CDR3: CASSRPGDHSPLHF. In DNA, the CDR3 is TGTGCCAGCAGCCGCCCGGGAGATCATTCACCCCTCCACTTT.

The chain joins TRBV7-6 to TRBJ2-1, with a tentative D call TRBD1 (6 bases). Germline-derived CDR1 and CDR2 are SGHVS and FNYEAQ. V lost 5 bases to trimming and J lost 0 bases, with 14 bases between them. This CDR3 comprises 16 residues. DNA for the CDR3: TGTGCCAGCAGCATAGACAGGCCGAGCTCCTACAATGAGCAGTTCTTC. Amino acid sequence: CASSIDRPSSYNEQFF.

The genes are TRBV12-3 or TRBV12-4 and TRBJ1-2, with 7 positions matching TRBD1. This CDR3 contains 14 residues. V dropped 5 bases and J dropped 8; count of bases not matched to a gene: 11. The CDR3 DNA is TGTGCCAGCAGTCGGACAAGACGACAGGGAGGCTACACCTTC. Translating gives CASSRTRRQGGYTF.

This clonotype was seen many times. The V and J genes are TRBV20-1 and TRBJ2-1; TRBD2 matches 14 bases. The CDR3 loop spans 14 amino acids. Germline CDR1 DFQATT, CDR2 SNEGSKA (reference sequence). Trimming at V came to 5 bases and at J to 11 bases, leaving 8 bases not matched to a gene. The CDR3 here is CSASRLAGGLKQFF. The CDR3 DNA sequence: TGCAGTGCTTCTCGACTAGCGGGGGGGCTTAAGCAGTTCTTC.